These 27 T cell receptor beta chains were sequenced from one sample in a study of PD-L1 blockade in urothelial cancer. Here immunoSEQ multiplex PCR was the method, and the copy in TCRdb shows in-frame clones only, minus some. The sample comprises about 72,000 clones, about 85% of which are singletons, and about 5.1% rests with the top ten. This specimen was PBMCs, taken around atezolizumab (anti-PD-L1) treatment. The receptors here all came from a man between 70 and 80 years old with urothelial cancer.

The V gene is TRBV28, the J gene TRBJ1-5; weak D call: TRBD1 (5 bases). Between the trimmed V and J ends, which lost 5 bases and 5 bases, there was a span of 13 bases. Germline V CDR1 and CDR2: MDHEN, SYDVKM. This CDR3 spans 14 amino acids. Here the CDR3 DNA reads TGTGCCAGCAGTCCCCGACAGAGCTATCAGCCCCAGCATTTT. This sequence encodes CASSPRQSYQPQHF.

This chain joins TRBV5-1 and TRBJ2-7; the match to TRBD1 covers 7 bases. Germline V CDR1 and CDR2: SGHRS, YFSETQ. Trimming took 0 bases from V and 7 from J; bases not matched to a gene: 10. The CDR3 is 15 residues long. The chain's CDR3 is CASSLEATGLGEQYF. The CDR3 region has the DNA TGCGCCAGCAGCTTGGAGGCGACAGGGCTGGGAGAGCAGTACTTC.

The chain is built from TRBV7-8 and TRBJ2-4; perhaps TRBD1 as D (5 bases). This CDR3 has 14 residues. V lost 0 bases and J 3 bases, leaving 6 bases between the germline ends. CDR1 SGHVS and CDR2 FQNEAQ come from the germline V gene. CDR3 bases: TGTGCCAGCAGCTTAGCAGGGGTCAAAAACATTCAGTACTTC. Protein product: CASSLAGVKNIQYF.

This sequence joins TRBV6-5 and TRBJ2-1, with D possibly being TRBD2 (5 bases). CDR1 is MNHEY and CDR2 is SVGAGI in the germline V gene. The CDR3 contains 13 residues. Trimming stripped 2 bases from V and 5 bases from J, with 7 bases between. CDR3 coding DNA: TGTGCCAGCAGTTACCCGACTAACAATGAGCAGTTCTTC. This codes for CASSYPTNNEQFF.

This clone was counted between two and nine times. V is TRBV9 and J is TRBJ1-5; D unresolved. The V end lost 0 bases, the J end lost 6 bases, and 7 bases lay between the germline ends. The CDR3 spans 13 residues. The germline CDR1 and CDR2 sequences are SGDLS and YYNGEE. In DNA, the CDR3 is TGTGCCAGCAGCGTAGCTCCCGGTCAGCCCCAGCATTTT. Its protein is CASSVAPGQPQHF.

The chain couples TRBV5-6 to TRBJ2-1, with 14 bases fitting TRBD2. The V and J ends lost 4 bases and 7 bases, in that order; junction bases with no gene match: 7. This CDR3 spans 16 amino acids. Germline V gene sequence: CDR1 SGHDT, CDR2 YYEEEE. This CDR3 is CASSAGTSGSENEQFF. In DNA form, the CDR3 reads TGTGCCAGCAGCGCGGGGACTAGCGGGAGCGAGAATGAGCAGTTCTTC. Full variable domain (rest looked up from reference TRBV5-6 and TRBJ2-1): DAGVTQSPTHLIKTRGQQVTLRCSPKSGHDTVSWYQQALGQGPQFIFQYYEEEERQRGNFPDRFSGHQFPNYSSELNVNALLLGDSALYLCASSAGTSGSENEQFFGPGTRLTVL.

This clone was seen a handful of times. The chain uses TRBV5-4 and TRBJ1-2; 11 positions match TRBD1. The germline CDR1 and CDR2 sequences are SGHNT and YYREEE (reference sequence). The CDR3 has 17 amino acids. The junction had 5 bases not matched to a gene; V was cut back by 0 bases and J by 1 base. CDR3 nucleotide sequence: TGTGCCAGCAGCTTGGCCAGGGGACAGGGGGGTAACTATGGCTACACCTTC. Translating gives CASSLARGQGGNYGYTF.

This sequence joins TRBV28 and TRBJ2-5; a weak D match, TRBD1 (5 bases). The V gene's germline CDR1 is MDHEN and CDR2 SYDVKM. CDR3 size: 13 residues. V lost 5 bases, J lost 5 bases, and 12 bases lay in between. CDR3 in amino acids: CASSNQGRETQYF. The CDR3 coding sequence is TGTGCCAGCAGTAACCAGGGCCGGGAGACCCAGTACTTC.

The V gene is TRBV11-2, the J gene TRBJ2-3; D is unresolved. The V gene lost 0 bases and the J gene lost 4 bases, with 11 bases spanning the gap. The CDR3 loop spans 15 amino acids. The germline V gene encodes CDR1 SGHAT and CDR2 FQNNGV. CDR3 bases: TGTGCCAGCAGCTTAGACACCCACAGTTCAGATACGCAGTATTTT. Protein: CASSLDTHSSDTQYF.

The CDR3 region is CASSLLAGLYNEQFF. DNA for the CDR3: TGTGCCAGCAGCTTACTAGCGGGACTTTACAATGAGCAGTTCTTC. This chain connects TRBV13 to TRBJ2-1; 9 positions agree with TRBD2. CDR1 and CDR2 from the germline V gene are PRHDT and FYEKMQ (reference sequence). V was pared by 2 bases and J by 4 bases, with 3 bases of the junction left unmatched. This CDR3 contains 15 residues.

V and J are TRBV14 and TRBJ2-2; D possibly corresponds to TRBD2 (5 bases). The V and J ends lost 6 bases and 4 bases respectively, with 15 bases between them. The CDR3 contains 15 residues. CDR1 is SGHDN and CDR2 is FVKESK in the germline V gene. The CDR3 DNA is TGTGCCAGCAGTCAGTCGGGATCGATCACCGGGGAGCTGTTTTTT. It specifies CASSQSGSITGELFF.

This clone has a handful of counts. This chain links TRBV18 with TRBJ1-5, with 7 nucleotides matching TRBD1. This CDR3 contains 14 residues. V shed 6 bases, J shed 5 bases, and the junction held 7 bases outside the gene matches. Germline V gene lookup returns CDR1 KGHSH and CDR2 LQKENI. CDR3 in amino acids: CASSGDSFYQPQHF. The CDR3, as DNA: TGTGCCAGCTCGGGGGACAGTTTTTATCAGCCCCAGCATTTT.

The rearrangement uses TRBV19 and TRBJ2-5, with 9 bases that match TRBD1. Germline loops: CDR1 LNHDA, CDR2 SQIVND (reference sequence). With 5 bases clipped from V and 5 bases from J, the junction kept 9 bases outside the gene matches. The length of the CDR3 is 15 residues. CDR3 nucleotides: TGTGCCAGTAGTGCTCCGGGACAGGGAGGGGAGACCCAGTACTTC. Protein product: CASSAPGQGGETQYF.

The chain has TRBV15 and TRBJ2-7; 9 nucleotides line up with TRBD1. With V trimmed by 6 bases and J by 7 bases, 7 bases remained unmatched. From germline, CDR1 is LNHNV and CDR2 YYDKDF (reference sequence). The CDR3 spans 13 residues. CDR3 in DNA: TGTGCCACCAGACGCAGGGACAGGGTGGAGCAGTACTTC. Translation gives CATRRRDRVEQYF. Full variable domain (remainder filled in from reference TRBV15 and TRBJ2-7): DAMVIQNPRYQVTQFGKPVTLSCSQTLNHNVMYWYQQKSSQAPKLLFHYYDKDFNNEADTPDNFQSRRPNTSFCFLDIRSPGLGDTAMYLCATRRRDRVEQYFGPGTRLTVT.

V gene TRBV6-4 combines with J gene TRBJ1-1, with D unclear. Germline values: CDR1 MRHNA, CDR2 SNTAGT. The V gene lost 4 bases and the J gene lost 1 base, with 7 bases spanning the gap. The CDR3 is 13 amino acids. CDR3 in DNA: TGTGCCAGCAGTGCGGGAGAGAACACTGAAGCTTTCTTT. Its protein is CASSAGENTEAFF.

CDR3 protein: CASSATGDEQFF. DNA for the CDR3: TGTGCCAGCAGCGCAACAGGGGATGAGCAGTTCTTC. This chain connects TRBV7-3 to TRBJ2-1, with 7 bases aligning to TRBD1. Trimming took 5 bases from V and 8 from J; bases not matched to a gene: 3. Germline V gene data show CDR1 as SGHTA and CDR2 as FQGTGA. CDR3 size: 12 residues.

The rearrangement uses TRBV18 and TRBJ2-5, with D maybe TRBD2 (6 bases). V was trimmed by 1 base and J by 1 base, leaving 13 bases between them. Looked up from germline, CDR1 is KGHSH and CDR2 is LQKENI. There are 16 residues in the CDR3. The chain's CDR3 is CASSPLPSAGQETQYF. In DNA form, the CDR3 reads TGTGCCAGCTCACCACTCCCTAGCGCTGGCCAAGAGACCCAGTACTTC.

This clone came up a few times. The chain combines TRBV2 with TRBJ1-1; 7 bases are a match to TRBD1. V lost 5 bases to trimming and J lost 1 base; unmatched junction nucleotides: 4. The V gene's germline CDR1 is SNHLY and CDR2 FYNNEI. The CDR3 runs to 14 residues. The DNA of the CDR3 is TGTGCCAGCAGTCCGAGACAGGGGAACACTGAAGCTTTCTTT. It translates to CASSPRQGNTEAFF.

The V call is TRBV6-5, the J call TRBJ1-3, with D unresolved. Trimming pared 6 bases from V and 5 bases from J, leaving 17 bases between. This CDR3 has 15 residues. Germline CDR1 MNHEY, CDR2 SVGAGI. The CDR3 here is CASSPLTGSRNTIYF. In DNA form, the CDR3 reads TGTGCCAGCAGCCCCCTTACGGGGAGTAGAAACACCATATATTTT.

This rearrangement joins TRBV6-1 to TRBJ2-5; D gene uncertain. This CDR3 has 10 amino acids. Between the trimmed V and J ends, which lost 6 bases and 5 bases, there was a span of 4 bases. CDR1 MNHNS and CDR2 SASEGT come from the germline V gene. DNA for the CDR3: TGTGCCAGCAGAGAGGAGACCCAGTACTTC. The encoded protein is CASREETQYF.

This clone was observed a handful of times. CDR3 amino acids: CASSLELAWEQFF. CDR3 DNA sequence: TGCGCCAGCAGCTTGGAACTAGCGTGGGAGCAGTTCTTC. The V gene is TRBV5-1, the J gene TRBJ2-1, with 7 bases fitting TRBD2. V was pared by 0 bases and J by 10 bases, with 4 bases of the junction left unmatched. This CDR3 region has 13 residues. Germline V gene lookup returns CDR1 SGHRS and CDR2 YFSETQ.

The CDR3 DNA is TGTGCCAGCAGCTTGGGGGGGGAGAAGCAGTACTTC. This translates into CASSLGGEKQYF. The chain links TRBV5-4 to TRBJ2-7, with D tentatively TRBD2 (6 bases). The V end was cut by 0 bases, the J end by 8 bases, with 9 bases between. Germline CDR1 reads SGHNT; CDR2 reads YYREEE (reference sequence). This CDR3 has 12 amino acids.

The V gene is TRBV9, the J gene TRBJ2-3, with D possibly matching TRBD2 (8 bases). This CDR3 has 12 residues. V lost 4 bases and J lost 9, with 12 bases in between. Germline loops: CDR1 SGDLS, CDR2 YYNGEE. CDR3 protein: CASSSGGGTQYF. The CDR3 nucleotides read TGTGCCAGCAGCTCGGGAGGGGGCACGCAGTATTTT.

As for this clone: Germline and junction disagree at one end, which may indicate a read error. This chain connects TRBV30 to TRBJ2-5; 7 positions match TRBD2. Germline assignment: CDR1 GTSNPN and CDR2 SVGIG (reference sequence). The CDR3 sequence is 14 residues long. The CDR3 spells CAWGGLPGREAQYF. CDR3 sequence (DNA): TGTGCCTGGGGGGGACTACCAGGAAGAGAGGCCCAGTACTTC.

The chain has TRBV19 and TRBJ2-1, with D maybe TRBD1 (6 bases). The CDR3 has 12 amino acids. Germline lookup yields CDR1 LNHDA and CDR2 SQIVND (reference sequence). With 5 bases removed from V and 5 bases from J, the gap between germline ends came to 7 bases. DNA for the CDR3: TGTGCCAGTAGTTACAGGGACAATGAGCAGTTCTTC. This encodes CASSYRDNEQFF.

This chain links TRBV2 with TRBJ2-1, with TRBD2 matching over 7 bases. The CDR3 has 13 residues. The J segment lost 3 bases and the V segment lost 8 bases, leaving 4 bases of the junction unmatched. Germline V gene lookup returns CDR1 SNHLY and CDR2 FYNNEI. The CDR3 here is CASSSSGYNEQFF. CDR3 coding DNA: TGTGCCAGCTCTTCTAGCGGCTACAATGAGCAGTTCTTC.

J is TRBJ1-1 and V is TRBV28; maybe TRBD1 (6 bases). Per germline, CDR1 MDHEN and CDR2 SYDVKM. The germline V and J ends were trimmed by 7 bases and 3 bases, with 18 bases remaining between them. The CDR3 has 15 residues. The CDR3 nucleotides are TGTGCCAGCACCCCCTCGGACAGTTGGTACACTGAAGCTTTCTTT. It translates to CASTPSDSWYTEAFF.